These T cell receptor beta chains were read from a single sample in a study of cytomegalovirus exposure and HLA in healthy donors. Only in-frame clones appear in the TCRdb table, and some are missing; sequencing was by immunoSEQ multiplex PCR. The repertoire has 100,000 to 150,000 clones, around three quarters of them found once; the top ten carry more than 3%. Specimen: PBMCs. The receptors come from a woman between 45 and 65 years old in good health and CMV-seronegative. The conserved cysteine and the conserved F or W are not part of the CDR3 here. Fields, in order: V gene, J gene, clone size, CDR3 protein. Size is stated for part of the rows, as once, few or many counts, or as a class when the clone is expanded.

V gene: TRBV15
J gene: TRBJ1-5
clone size: NA
CDR3 protein: ATSRGTGTSNQPQH

V gene: TRBV7-9
J gene: TRBJ1-6
clone size: NA
CDR3 protein: ASSSNSGGDYPYNSPLH

V gene: TRBV19
J gene: TRBJ2-7
clone size: once
CDR3 protein: ASSIDRDTLYEQY

V gene: TRBV11-2
J gene: TRBJ2-7
clone size: once
CDR3 protein: ASSLGLGSLYEQY

V gene: TRBV30
J gene: TRBJ2-3
clone size: NA
CDR3 protein: AWRPGTSRPDTQY

V gene: TRBV6-5
J gene: TRBJ2-7
clone size: NA
CDR3 protein: ASSPTGGEDEQY

V gene: TRBV18
J gene: TRBJ2-1
clone size: once
CDR3 protein: ASSPLMLRGSYNEQF

V gene: TRBV15
J gene: TRBJ1-1
clone size: NA
CDR3 protein: ATSREGTGESYTEAF

V gene: TRBV4-2
J gene: TRBJ2-3
clone size: once
CDR3 protein: ASSQERPDTQY

V gene: TRBV9
J gene: TRBJ2-1
clone size: NA
CDR3 protein: ASSVISGFAEQF

V gene: TRBV27
J gene: TRBJ2-7
clone size: NA
CDR3 protein: ASSTQAGGPRAYEQY

V gene: TRBV7-9
J gene: TRBJ2-1
clone size: NA
CDR3 protein: ASSLILAEPHEQF

V gene: TRBV7-8
J gene: TRBJ1-5
clone size: NA
CDR3 protein: ASSFQGEGNQPQH

V gene: TRBV7-6
J gene: TRBJ2-7
clone size: NA
CDR3 protein: ASGWGDHEQY

V gene: TRBV19
J gene: TRBJ2-3
clone size: NA
CDR3 protein: ASSILGYTQY